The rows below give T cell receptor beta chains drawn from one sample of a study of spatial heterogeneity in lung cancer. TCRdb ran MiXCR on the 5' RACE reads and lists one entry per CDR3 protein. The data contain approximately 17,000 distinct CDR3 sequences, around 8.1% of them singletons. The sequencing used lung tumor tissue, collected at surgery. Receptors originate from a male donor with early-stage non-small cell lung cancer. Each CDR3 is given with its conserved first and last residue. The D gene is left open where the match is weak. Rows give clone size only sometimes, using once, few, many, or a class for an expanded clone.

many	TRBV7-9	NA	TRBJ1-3	CASSLAGSSGNTIYF	TGTGCCAGCAGCTTAGCAGGGAGCTCTGGAAACACCATATATTTT
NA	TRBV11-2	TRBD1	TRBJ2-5	CASSLGGPVETQYF	TGTGCCAGCAGCCTAGGGGGCCCGGTGGAGACCCAGTACTTC
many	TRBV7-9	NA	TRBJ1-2	CASIPLGPGYTF	TGTGCCAGCATCCCCTTAGGGCCTGGCTACACCTTC
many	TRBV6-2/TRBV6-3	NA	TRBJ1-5	CASRGTGRGNQPQHF	TGTGCCAGCAGAGGGACTGGCCGGGGCAATCAGCCCCAGCATTTT
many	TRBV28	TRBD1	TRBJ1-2	CASSLIRTGRHGYTF	TGTGCCAGCAGTCTTATTCGGACAGGACGGCATGGCTACACCTTC
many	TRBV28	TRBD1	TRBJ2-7	CASSDREQTYEQYF	TGTGCCAGCTCTGACAGGGAGCAGACCTACGAGCAGTACTTC
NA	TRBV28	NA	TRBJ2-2	CASILTGPYTGELFF	TGTGCCAGCATTCTGACAGGCCCCTACACCGGGGAGCTGTTTTTT
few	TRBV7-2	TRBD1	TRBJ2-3	CASSQGPTDTQYF	TGTGCCAGCTCACAGGGGCCCACAGATACGCAGTATTTT
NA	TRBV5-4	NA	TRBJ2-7	CASSLVGTYEQYF	TGTGCCAGCAGCTTGGTAGGCACCTACGAGCAGTACTTC
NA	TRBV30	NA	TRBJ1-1	CAWSGLTGTEAFF	TGTGCCTGGAGTGGGCTCACCGGGACTGAAGCTTTCTTT
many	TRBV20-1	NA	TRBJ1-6	CSARGSSSYNSPLHF	TGCAGTGCTAGAGGGTCTAGCTCCTATAATTCACCCCTCCACTTT
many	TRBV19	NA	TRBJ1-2	CASRGPGYTF	TGTGCCAGTAGGGGACCCGGCTACACCTTC
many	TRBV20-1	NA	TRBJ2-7	CSGRKGYEQYF	TGCAGTGGCCGGAAGGGCTACGAGCAGTACTTC
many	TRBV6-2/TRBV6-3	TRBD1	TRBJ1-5	CASRPRTGWDQPQHF	TGTGCCAGCAGACCCCGGACAGGGTGGGATCAGCCCCAGCATTTT
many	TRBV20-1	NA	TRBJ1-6	CSARVPRGALINSPLHF	TGCAGTGCTAGAGTCCCTAGGGGGGCCCTTATTAATTCACCCCTCCACTTT
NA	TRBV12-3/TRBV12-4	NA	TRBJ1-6	CASKPAGVGNNSPLHF	TGTGCCAGCAAGCCAGCGGGCGTCGGGAATAATTCACCCCTCCACTTT
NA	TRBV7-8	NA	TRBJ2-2	CASSLGGANTGELF	TGTGCCAGCAGCTTAGGGGGGGCGAACACCGGGGAGCTGTTT
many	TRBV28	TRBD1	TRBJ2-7	CASSSRQGTYEQYF	TGTGCCAGCAGTTCACGACAGGGAACCTACGAGCAGTACTTC
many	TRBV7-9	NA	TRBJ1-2	CASSLVRVRGYGYTF	TGTGCCAGCAGCTTAGTCAGGGTTCGCGGCTATGGCTACACCTTC
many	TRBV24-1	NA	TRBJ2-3	CATSDLQAGVSDTQYF	TGTGCCACCAGTGATTTGCAGGCCGGGGTGTCAGATACGCAGTATTTT
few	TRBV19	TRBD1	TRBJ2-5	CASSMYGQGETQYF	TGTGCCAGTAGTATGTACGGACAGGGGGAGACCCAGTACTTC
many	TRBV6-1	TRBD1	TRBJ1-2	CASRINRGAYGYTF	TGTGCCAGCAGGATAAACAGGGGAGCCTATGGCTACACCTTC
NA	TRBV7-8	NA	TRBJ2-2	CASSRGAGPGMDTGELFF	TGTGCCAGCAGCCGCGGGGCCGGTCCGGGGATGGACACCGGGGAGCTGTTTTTT
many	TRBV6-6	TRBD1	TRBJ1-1	CASSSPLTGGQGNTEAFF	TGTGCCAGCAGTTCCCCACTGACAGGGGGCCAGGGGAACACTGAAGCTTTCTTT
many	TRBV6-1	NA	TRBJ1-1	CASSVLAEAFF	TGTGCCAGCAGTGTTTTGGCAGAAGCTTTCTTT
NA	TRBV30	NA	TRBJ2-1	CACSGEGYNEQFF	TGTGCCTGCTCAGGGGAGGGGTACAATGAGCAGTTCTTC
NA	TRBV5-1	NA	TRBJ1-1	CASSYWGHLNTEAFF	TGCGCCAGCAGCTACTGGGGACACCTGAACACTGAAGCTTTCTTT
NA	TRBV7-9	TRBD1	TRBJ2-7	CASSQWTGDAYEQYF	TGTGCCAGCAGCCAATGGACAGGGGATGCCTACGAGCAGTACTTC
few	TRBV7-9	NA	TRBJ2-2	CASSLSGRWRPGELFF	TGTGCCAGCAGCTTAAGTGGGAGGTGGAGACCCGGGGAGCTGTTTTTT
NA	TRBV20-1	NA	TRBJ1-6	CSARLGQNNSPLHF	TGCAGTGCTAGACTTGGACAGAATAATTCACCCCTCCACTTT
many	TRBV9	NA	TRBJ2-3	CASSVGAGELDTQYF	TGTGCCAGCAGCGTAGGAGCAGGGGAACTGGATACGCAGTATTTT
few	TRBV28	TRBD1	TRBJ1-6	CASSFNPSDRDRAPLHF	TGTGCCAGCAGTTTTAATCCCTCGGACAGGGATCGGGCACCCCTCCACTTT
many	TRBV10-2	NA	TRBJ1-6	CASSSSYNSPLHF	TGCGCCAGCAGTAGCTCCTATAATTCACCCCTCCACTTT
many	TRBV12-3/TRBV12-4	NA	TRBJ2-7	CASSFMDTLHF	TGTGCCAGCAGTTTTATGGACACGCTCCACTTC
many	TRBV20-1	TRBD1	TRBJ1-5	CSARGDRAEYSNQPQHF	TGCAGTGCTCGAGGGGACAGGGCGGAGTATAGCAATCAGCCCCAGCATTTT
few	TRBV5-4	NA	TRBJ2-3	CASSLYGVNTDTQYF	TGTGCCAGCAGTTTGTACGGGGTTAACACAGATACGCAGTATTTT
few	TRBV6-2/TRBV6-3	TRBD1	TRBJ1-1	CASTFTGGNTEAFF	TGTGCCAGCACCTTCACAGGGGGCAACACTGAAGCTTTCTTT